These 27 T cell receptor beta chains originate from one sample sequenced in a study of blood T cell repertoires in COVID-19. Method: immunoSEQ multiplex PCR; TCRdb's copy keeps in-frame clones and lacks some. This table holds some 20,000 clones, almost 90% found once. Source material: peripheral blood. The receptors were gathered from a human donor in a cohort sampled during active COVID-19.

This chain joins TRBV12-3 or TRBV12-4 and TRBJ2-3; 9 bases are a match to TRBD2. The J segment lost 4 bases and the V segment lost 7 bases, leaving 3 bases of the junction unmatched. The length of the CDR3 is 13 residues. The CDR3 region has the DNA TGTGCCAGCAAAGCGGGGGGCGCAGATACGCAGTATTTT. It translates to CASKAGGADTQYF.

As to this clone: At one end, the junction sequence differs from germline, possibly due to a read error. The chain employs TRBV9 and TRBJ2-2, with D possibly matching TRBD2 (5 bases). Germline loops: CDR1 SGDLS, CDR2 YYNGEE. The CDR3 is 14 amino acids. For the CDR3, the DNA is TGTGCCAGCAGCGTTGGCACGAACACCGGGGAGCTGCTTTTT. Amino acids: CASSVGTNTGELLF.

This chain joins TRBV7-3 and TRBJ1-2; 9 bases are shared with TRBD1. The CDR3 is 15 residues long. J was trimmed by 7 bases and V by 2 bases; bases with no gene match: 8. CDR1 SGHTA and CDR2 FQGTGA come from the germline V gene. The CDR3 nucleotides are TGTGCCAGCAGCTTAGAAACAGGGGGCGTGGGTGGCTACACCTTC. The encoded protein is CASSLETGGVGGYTF.

The chain carries TRBV5-1 and TRBJ1-1, with D possibly being TRBD1 (5 bases). This CDR3 has 16 amino acids. V dropped 4 bases and J dropped 0 bases, with 16 bases sitting between them. Germline CDR1 is SGHRS and CDR2 is YFSETQ. CDR3: CASSPESRVMNTEAFF. The CDR3 bases are TGCGCCAGCAGCCCAGAAAGCAGGGTCATGAACACTGAAGCTTTCTTT.

The rearrangement uses TRBV13 and TRBJ2-7; D may be TRBD1 (5 bases). Deletions cut 2 bases from V and 8 bases from J, with 16 bases between. Germline values: CDR1 PRHDT, CDR2 FYEKMQ (reference sequence). The CDR3 is 14 amino acids. CDR3 sequence: CASSLSRQPDQQYF. CDR3 sequence (DNA): TGTGCCAGCAGCTTATCTCGACAGCCCGACCAGCAGTACTTC.

This clone has a handful of counts. The CDR3 loop is CASSDYPTGGAGGTQYF. The CDR3 bases are TGTGCCAGCAGCGACTATCCGACAGGGGGCGCAGGGGGTACGCAGTATTTT. This rearrangement joins TRBV2 to TRBJ2-3; 10 nucleotides agree with TRBD1. Looked up from germline, CDR1 is SNHLY and CDR2 is FYNNEI. The CDR3 has 17 residues. V lost 6 bases to trimming and J lost 8 bases; unmatched junction nucleotides: 17.

V usage is TRBV6-5 and J usage is TRBJ1-2; D gene ambiguous. Looked up from germline, CDR1 is MNHEY and CDR2 is SVGAGI. V shed 10 bases and J shed 1 base, with 16 bases lying between them. The CDR3 contains 14 residues. This CDR3 reads CATQRAGFNYGYTF. CDR3 coding DNA: TGTGCCACCCAGAGGGCCGGTTTTAACTATGGCTACACCTTC.

This clone occurred once. This chain uses TRBV19 with TRBJ2-6, with 9 bases fitting TRBD1. Germline-derived CDR1 and CDR2 are LNHDA and SQIVND (reference sequence). Trimming cost V 4 bases and J 0 bases; bases outside gene matches: 7. The CDR3 covers 18 residues. The CDR3 sequence: CASSSRDREFSGANVLTF. CDR3 nucleotide sequence: TGTGCCAGTAGTAGCCGGGACAGGGAATTCTCTGGGGCCAACGTCCTGACTTTC.

V usage is TRBV4-2 and J usage is TRBJ2-2; 7 positions agree with TRBD1. CDR3 length: 18 residues. V gave up 0 bases and J gave up 3 bases; unmatched junction bases: 10. Germline V gene data show CDR1 as LGHNA and CDR2 as YNFKEQ. The CDR3 DNA reads as TGTGCCAGCAGCCAAGAGCCCCTTGGACAGGTTTACACCGGGGAGCTGTTTTTT. This gives the protein CASSQEPLGQVYTGELFF.

The chain carries TRBV27 and TRBJ2-3, with TRBD2 matching 14 bases. Germline V gene lookup returns CDR1 MNHEY and CDR2 SMNVEV (reference sequence). V lost 1 base to trimming and J lost 3 bases; unmatched junction nucleotides: 6. The CDR3 totals 18 residues. The CDR3 nucleotides are TGTGCCAGCAGTTTATTATGGACTAGCGGGGGGCTAACAGATACGCAGTATTTT. This sequence encodes CASSLLWTSGGLTDTQYF.

The V call is TRBV2, the J call TRBJ2-2, with D hard to call. The CDR3 is 14 amino acids. Trimming removed 11 bases at V and 5 bases at J, with 18 bases between. CDR1 and CDR2 from the germline V gene are SNHLY and FYNNEI. CDR3 in amino acids: CAVTGVGFTGELFF. CDR3 DNA sequence: TGTGCCGTGACCGGAGTGGGTTTTACCGGGGAGCTGTTTTTT.

The rearrangement links TRBV6-1 to TRBJ1-2, with D unclear. The CDR3 spans 14 residues. The V end was cut by 1 base, the J end by 4 bases, with 10 bases between. CDR1 and CDR2 (germline): MNHNS, SASEGT. CDR3 DNA sequence: TGTGCCAGCAGTGAAGTTCGAGGTGGCTATGGCTACACCTTC. This encodes CASSEVRGGYGYTF.

This rearrangement joins TRBV3-1 (or the pseudogene TRBV3-2) to TRBJ1-2; no clear D gene. Trimming removed 2 bases from V and 3 bases from J, with 10 bases in between. Germline CDR1 LGHDT, CDR2 YNNKEL (reference sequence). This CDR3 is built from 14 residues. DNA for the CDR3: TGTGCCAGCAGCCAAATGGCCTTACACTATGGCTACACCTTC. Translation gives CASSQMALHYGYTF.

Only one count was recorded for this clone. V and J are TRBV5-8 and TRBJ1-1; 9 nucleotides align to TRBD1. V gave up 8 bases and J gave up 1 base; unmatched junction bases: 3. The germline V gene encodes CDR1 SGHTS and CDR2 YDEGEE. The CDR3 contains 13 residues. The chain's CDR3 is CASVQGANTEAFF. CDR3 nucleotide sequence: TGTGCCAGTGTACAGGGGGCGAACACTGAAGCTTTCTTT.

This clone was counted once. The rearrangement joins TRBV19 to TRBJ2-7, with 10 bases fitting TRBD1. The CDR3 consists of 17 residues. Trimming took 4 bases from V and 2 from J; bases not matched to a gene: 11. Germline V gives CDR1 LNHDA, CDR2 SQIVND (reference sequence). The CDR3 DNA is TGTGCCAGTAGTACCGGGACAGGGGATACCCAAGCCTACGAGCAGTACTTC. Protein: CASSTGTGDTQAYEQYF.

This clone was picked up a small number of times. The chain joins TRBV9 to TRBJ2-1; 9 nucleotides align to TRBD1. This CDR3 spans 14 amino acids. J gave up 6 bases and V 2 bases, and 3 bases lay outside the gene matches. Germline loops: CDR1 SGDLS, CDR2 YYNGEE. The CDR3 spells CASSVDRGFNEQFF. The CDR3 DNA is TGTGCCAGCAGCGTCGACAGGGGGTTCAATGAGCAGTTCTTC. Complete variable domain (other parts from reference TRBV9 and TRBJ2-1): DSGVTQTPKHLITATGQRVTLRCSPRSGDLSVYWYQQSLDQGLQFLIQYYNGEERAKGNILERFSAQQFPDLHSELNLSSLELGDSALYFCASSVDRGFNEQFFGPGTRLTVL.

The chain's CDR3 is CASSQASLYGRGRHYGYTF. The CDR3, as DNA: TGTGCCAGCAGCCAAGCAAGTCTATATGGCCGAGGCCGACACTATGGCTACACCTTC. The chain links TRBV3-1 (or the pseudogene TRBV3-2) to TRBJ1-2; D gene ambiguous. Germline assignment: CDR1 LGHDT and CDR2 YNNKEL (reference sequence). V was trimmed by 1 base and J by 3 bases, leaving 24 bases between them. CDR3 length: 19 residues.

V gene TRBV5-1 combines with J gene TRBJ1-3; tentative D call: TRBD1 (6 bases). The germline V gene has CDR1 SGHRS and CDR2 YFSETQ. The V end lost 5 bases, the J end lost 4 bases, and 10 bases lay between the germline ends. This CDR3 region has 13 residues. CDR3 nucleotide sequence: TGCGCCAGCAGTTCAGGGGTAGGAAACACCATATATTTT. Its protein product is CASSSGVGNTIYF.

This clone was seen only once. The chain carries TRBV11-2 and TRBJ1-2; 7 positions agree with TRBD1. With V trimmed by 0 bases and J by 4 bases, 8 bases remained unmatched. Germline V gives CDR1 SGHAT, CDR2 FQNNGV. CDR3 length: 16 amino acids. CDR3 sequence: CASSLDLRGHGYGYTF. CDR3 DNA: TGTGCCAGCAGCTTAGATCTGAGGGGGCACGGCTATGGCTACACCTTC.

CDR3 region: CASSPQRGDTDTQYF. The DNA of the CDR3 is TGTGCCAGCAGTCCGCAGCGGGGGGACACAGATACGCAGTATTTT. The chain has TRBV27 and TRBJ2-3; 9 bases are a match to TRBD2. CDR1 and CDR2 (germline): MNHEY, SMNVEV (reference sequence). CDR3 length: 15 residues. The V and J ends lost 5 bases and 2 bases, in that order; junction bases with no gene match: 5.

The chain employs TRBV5-4 and TRBJ2-5, with 9 bases fitting TRBD2. J lost 0 bases, V lost 4 bases, and 10 bases had no gene match. The CDR3 runs to 17 residues. Germline V lookup: CDR1 SGHNT, CDR2 YYREEE (reference sequence). The CDR3 region is CASSRGVAGGNQETQYF. In nucleotides, the CDR3 is TGTGCCAGCAGCCGCGGCGTGGCGGGGGGGAACCAAGAGACCCAGTACTTC.

This clone was detected only once. V usage is TRBV5-4 and J usage is TRBJ2-3, with D perhaps matching TRBD2 (6 bases). CDR1 is SGHNT and CDR2 is YYREEE in the germline V gene (reference sequence). V was trimmed by 4 bases and J by 2 bases, leaving 20 bases between them. CDR3 length: 17 amino acids. The CDR3 loop reads CASSQTATSFYTDTQYF. The DNA for the CDR3 is TGTGCCAGCAGCCAGACCGCCACTAGCTTCTACACAGATACGCAGTATTTT.

This chain connects TRBV13 to TRBJ2-3, with 8 positions matching TRBD1. Trimming cost V 1 base and J 1 base; bases outside gene matches: 4. The germline V gene encodes CDR1 PRHDT and CDR2 FYEKMQ (reference sequence). The CDR3 contains 16 residues. The chain's CDR3 is CASSLAGGVGTDTQYF. The CDR3 nucleotides read TGTGCCAGCAGCTTAGCAGGGGGCGTCGGCACAGATACGCAGTATTTT.

The chain joins TRBV3-1 (or the pseudogene TRBV3-2) to TRBJ1-1; D not resolved. CDR1 is LGHDT, CDR2 YNNKEL, per germline (reference sequence). This CDR3 comprises 14 residues. The germline V and J ends were trimmed by 0 bases and 1 base, with 6 bases remaining between them. Here the CDR3 DNA reads TGTGCCAGCAGCCAAGAAGAGGGGAACACTGAAGCTTTCTTT. The encoded protein is CASSQEEGNTEAFF.

The chain has TRBV19 and TRBJ2-3; D is unresolved. The ends were cut back, 5 bases at V and 0 bases at J, with 9 bases in the middle. The CDR3 has 14 residues. The germline CDR1 and CDR2 sequences are LNHDA and SQIVND (reference sequence). The CDR3 DNA reads TGTGCCAGTAGTGCTGCAACTAGCACAGATACGCAGTATTTT. Protein sequence: CASSAATSTDTQYF.

Only one count was recorded for this clone. The sample contains more than one DNA sequence encoding this CDR3. The CDR3 reads CASSLALNTGELFF. For the CDR3, the DNA is TGCGCCAGCAGCTTGGCCCTAAACACCGGGGAGCTGTTTTTT. J is TRBJ2-2 and V is TRBV5-1; D is undetermined. CDR1 and CDR2 (germline): SGHRS, YFSETQ. The V gene lost 0 bases and the J gene lost 2 bases, with 5 bases spanning the gap. The CDR3 is 14 residues long.

This chain links TRBV29-1 with TRBJ1-1; TRBD1 aligns across 8 bases. The CDR3 spans 13 residues. Germline V CDR1 and CDR2: SQVTM, ANQGSEA. Trimming at V came to 7 bases and at J to 1 base, leaving 5 bases not matched to a gene. The CDR3 DNA sequence: TGCAGCGCCATACAGGGGGGGAACACTGAAGCTTTCTTT. Translated, it gives CSAIQGGNTEAFF. Based on the CDR3 plus reference TRBV29-1 and TRBJ1-1, the full variable domain is SAVISQKPSRDICQRGTSLTIQCQVDSQVTMMFWYRQQPGQSLTLIATANQGSEATYESGFVIDKFPISRPNLTFSTLTVSNMSPEDSSIYLCSAIQGGNTEAFFGQGTRLTVV.